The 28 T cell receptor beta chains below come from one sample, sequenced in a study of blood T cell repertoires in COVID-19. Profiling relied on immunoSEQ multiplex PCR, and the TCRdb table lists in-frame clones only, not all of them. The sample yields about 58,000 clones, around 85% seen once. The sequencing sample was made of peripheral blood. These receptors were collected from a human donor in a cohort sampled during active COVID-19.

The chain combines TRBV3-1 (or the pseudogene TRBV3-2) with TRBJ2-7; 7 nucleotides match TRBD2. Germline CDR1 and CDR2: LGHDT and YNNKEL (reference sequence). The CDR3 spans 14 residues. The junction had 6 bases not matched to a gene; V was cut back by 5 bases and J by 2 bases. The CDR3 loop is CASSFRDYPYEQYF. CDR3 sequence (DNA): TGTGCCAGCAGCTTCCGGGACTACCCCTACGAGCAGTACTTC.

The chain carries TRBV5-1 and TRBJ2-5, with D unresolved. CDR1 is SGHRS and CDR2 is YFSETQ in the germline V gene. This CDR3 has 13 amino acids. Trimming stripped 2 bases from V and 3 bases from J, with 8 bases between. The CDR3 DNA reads TGCGCCAGCAGCTTCTCTGGAGAAGAGACCCAGTACTTC. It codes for CASSFSGEETQYF.

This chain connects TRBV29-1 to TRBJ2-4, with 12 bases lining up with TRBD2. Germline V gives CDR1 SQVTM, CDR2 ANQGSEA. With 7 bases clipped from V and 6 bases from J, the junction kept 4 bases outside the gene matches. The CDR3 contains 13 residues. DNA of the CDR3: TGCAGCGCCAAACTAGCGGGAGGAAACATTCAGTACTTC. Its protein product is CSAKLAGGNIQYF.

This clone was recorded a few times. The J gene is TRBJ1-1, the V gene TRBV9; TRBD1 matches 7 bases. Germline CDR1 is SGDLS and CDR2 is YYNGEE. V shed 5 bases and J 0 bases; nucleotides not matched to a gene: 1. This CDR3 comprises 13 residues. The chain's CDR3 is CASRGQMNTEAFF. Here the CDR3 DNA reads TGTGCCAGCAGGGGACAGATGAACACTGAAGCTTTCTTT.

This chain's CDR3 is CASSEASPTSGRAEFF. CDR3 coding DNA: TGTGCCAGCAGTGAAGCTTCCCCGACTAGCGGGAGGGCCGAGTTCTTC. The rearrangement uses TRBV6-1 and TRBJ2-1; 14 bases match TRBD2. V trimming: 0 bases; J trimming: 14 bases; junction bases outside the gene matches: 9. Germline CDR1 MNHNS, CDR2 SASEGT. This CDR3 has 16 amino acids.

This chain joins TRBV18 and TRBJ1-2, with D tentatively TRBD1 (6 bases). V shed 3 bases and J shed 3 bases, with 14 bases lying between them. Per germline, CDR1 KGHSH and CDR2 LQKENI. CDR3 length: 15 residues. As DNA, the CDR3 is TGTGCCAGCTCACCGAACCCGGGACAAGACTATGGCTACACCTTC. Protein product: CASSPNPGQDYGYTF.

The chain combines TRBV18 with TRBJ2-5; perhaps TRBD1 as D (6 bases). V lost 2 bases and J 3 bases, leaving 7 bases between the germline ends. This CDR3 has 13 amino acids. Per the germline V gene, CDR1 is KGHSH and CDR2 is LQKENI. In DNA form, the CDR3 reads TGTGCCAGCTCACCAAGGACAGAAGAGACCCAGTACTTC. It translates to CASSPRTEETQYF.

CDR3 loop: CASSAYTGELFF. The CDR3 DNA is TGTGCCAGCAGCGCCTACACCGGGGAGCTGTTTTTT. This chain joins TRBV9 and TRBJ2-2, with no clear D. The V and J ends lost 3 bases and 3 bases respectively, with 3 bases between them. This CDR3 is built from 12 residues. In germline, CDR1 is SGDLS, CDR2 YYNGEE.

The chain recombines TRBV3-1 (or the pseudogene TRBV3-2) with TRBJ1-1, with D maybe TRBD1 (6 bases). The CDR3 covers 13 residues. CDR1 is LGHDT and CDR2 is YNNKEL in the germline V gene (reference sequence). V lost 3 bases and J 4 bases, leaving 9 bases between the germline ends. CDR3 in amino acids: CASSQAGATEAFF. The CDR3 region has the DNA TGTGCCAGCAGCCAGGCAGGGGCCACTGAAGCTTTCTTT.

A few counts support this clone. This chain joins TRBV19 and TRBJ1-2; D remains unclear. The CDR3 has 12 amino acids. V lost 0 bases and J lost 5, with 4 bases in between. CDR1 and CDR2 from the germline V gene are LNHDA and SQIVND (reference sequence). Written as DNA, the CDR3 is TGTGCCAGTAGTATAGACCGTTATGGCTACACCTTC. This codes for CASSIDRYGYTF.

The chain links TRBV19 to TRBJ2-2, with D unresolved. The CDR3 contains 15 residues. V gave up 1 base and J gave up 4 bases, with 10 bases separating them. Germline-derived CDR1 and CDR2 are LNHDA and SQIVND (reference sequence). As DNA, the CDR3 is TGTGCCAGTAGTATAGGGGCTGGTGGCACCGGGGAGCTGTTTTTT. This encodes CASSIGAGGTGELFF.

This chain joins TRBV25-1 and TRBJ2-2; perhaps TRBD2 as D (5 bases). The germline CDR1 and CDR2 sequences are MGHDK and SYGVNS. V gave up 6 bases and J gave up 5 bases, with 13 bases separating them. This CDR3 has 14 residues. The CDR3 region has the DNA TGTGCCAGCAGGCTGAGAGAGGGAACCGGGGAGCTGTTTTTT. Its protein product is CASRLREGTGELFF.

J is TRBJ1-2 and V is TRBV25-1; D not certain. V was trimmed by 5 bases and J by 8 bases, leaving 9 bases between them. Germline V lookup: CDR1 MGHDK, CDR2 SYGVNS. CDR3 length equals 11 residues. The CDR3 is CASSRNGGYTF. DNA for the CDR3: TGTGCCAGCAGTAGGAACGGGGGCTACACCTTC.

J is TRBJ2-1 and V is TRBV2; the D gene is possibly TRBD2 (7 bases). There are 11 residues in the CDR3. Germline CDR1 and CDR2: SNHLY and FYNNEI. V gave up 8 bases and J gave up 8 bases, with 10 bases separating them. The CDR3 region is CASRGAHEQFF. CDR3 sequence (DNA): TGTGCCAGCCGGGGGGCACATGAGCAGTTCTTC. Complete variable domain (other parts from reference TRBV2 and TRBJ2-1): EPEVTQTPSHQVTQMGQEVILRCVPISNHLYFYWYRQILGQKVEFLVSFYNNEISEKSEIFDDQFSVERPDGSNFTLKIRSTKLEDSAMYFCASRGAHEQFFGPGTRLTVL.

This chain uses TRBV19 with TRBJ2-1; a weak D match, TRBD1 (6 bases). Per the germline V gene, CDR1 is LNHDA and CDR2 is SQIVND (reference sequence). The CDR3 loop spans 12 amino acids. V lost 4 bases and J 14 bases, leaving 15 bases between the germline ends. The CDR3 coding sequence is TGTGCCAGTAGTACTCTAGGACAGCGAGAGTTCTTC. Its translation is CASSTLGQREFF.

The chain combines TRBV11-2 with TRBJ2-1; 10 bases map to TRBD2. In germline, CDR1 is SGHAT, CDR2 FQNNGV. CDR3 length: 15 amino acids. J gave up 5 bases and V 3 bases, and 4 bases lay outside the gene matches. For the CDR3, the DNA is TGTGCCAGCAGCTTTAGCGGGAGGACGCACAATGAGCAGTTCTTC. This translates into CASSFSGRTHNEQFF.

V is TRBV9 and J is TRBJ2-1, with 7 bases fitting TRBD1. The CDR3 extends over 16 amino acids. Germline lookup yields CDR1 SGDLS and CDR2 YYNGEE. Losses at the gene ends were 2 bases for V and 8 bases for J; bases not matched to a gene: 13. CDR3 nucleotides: TGTGCCAGCAGCGTTCGGGTAGCAGGGGGTAACGATGAGCAGTTCTTC. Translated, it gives CASSVRVAGGNDEQFF.

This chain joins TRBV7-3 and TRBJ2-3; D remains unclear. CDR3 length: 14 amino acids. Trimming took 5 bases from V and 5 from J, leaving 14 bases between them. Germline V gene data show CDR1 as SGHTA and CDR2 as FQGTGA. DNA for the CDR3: TGTGCCAGCAGCCCTAGTAGGATTGGAGATACGCAGTATTTT. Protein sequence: CASSPSRIGDTQYF.

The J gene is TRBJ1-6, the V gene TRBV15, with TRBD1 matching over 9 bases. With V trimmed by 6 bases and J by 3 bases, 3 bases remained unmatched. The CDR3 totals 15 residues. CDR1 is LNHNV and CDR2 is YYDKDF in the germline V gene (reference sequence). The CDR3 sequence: CATRAGQGYNSPLHF. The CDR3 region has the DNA TGTGCCACCAGGGCGGGACAGGGCTATAATTCACCCCTCCACTTT.

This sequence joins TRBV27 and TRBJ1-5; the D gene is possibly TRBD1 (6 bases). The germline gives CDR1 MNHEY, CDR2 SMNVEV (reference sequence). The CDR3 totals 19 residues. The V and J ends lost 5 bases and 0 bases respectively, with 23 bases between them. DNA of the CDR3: TGTGCCAGCAGTACCCTAGGATCAGGGGCGACTCTTAGCAATCAGCCCCAGCATTTT. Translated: CASSTLGSGATLSNQPQHF.

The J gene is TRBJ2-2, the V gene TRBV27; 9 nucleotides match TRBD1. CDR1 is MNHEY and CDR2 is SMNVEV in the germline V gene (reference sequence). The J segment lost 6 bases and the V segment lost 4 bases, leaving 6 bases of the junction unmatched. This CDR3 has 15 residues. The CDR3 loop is CASSYRDRVSGELFF. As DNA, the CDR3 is TGTGCCAGCAGTTATCGGGACAGGGTTTCCGGGGAGCTGTTTTTT.

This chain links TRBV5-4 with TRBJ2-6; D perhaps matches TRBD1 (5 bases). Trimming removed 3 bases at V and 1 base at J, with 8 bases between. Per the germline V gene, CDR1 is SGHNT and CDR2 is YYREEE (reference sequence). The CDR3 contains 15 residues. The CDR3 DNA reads TGTGCCAGCAGCTCCCCAGGGTCTGGGGCCAACGTCCTGACTTTC. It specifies CASSSPGSGANVLTF.

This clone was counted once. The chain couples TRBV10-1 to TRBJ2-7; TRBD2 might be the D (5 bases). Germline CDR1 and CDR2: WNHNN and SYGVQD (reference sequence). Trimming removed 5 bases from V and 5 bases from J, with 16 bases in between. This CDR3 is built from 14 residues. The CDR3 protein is CASSRGADSDEQYF. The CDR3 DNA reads TGCGCCAGCAGTCGAGGAGCGGATAGCGACGAGCAGTACTTC.

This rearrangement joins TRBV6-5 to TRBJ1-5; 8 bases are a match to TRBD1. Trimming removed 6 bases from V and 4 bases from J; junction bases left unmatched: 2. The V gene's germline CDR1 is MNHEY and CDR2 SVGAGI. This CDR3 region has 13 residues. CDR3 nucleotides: TGTGCCAGCAGCCAGGGGGCGAATCAGCCCCAGCATTTT. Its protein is CASSQGANQPQHF.

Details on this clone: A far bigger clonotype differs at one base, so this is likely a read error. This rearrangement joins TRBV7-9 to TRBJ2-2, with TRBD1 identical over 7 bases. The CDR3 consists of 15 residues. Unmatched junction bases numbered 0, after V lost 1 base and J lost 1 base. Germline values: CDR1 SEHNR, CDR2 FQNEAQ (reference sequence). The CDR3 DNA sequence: TGTGCCAGCAGCTTAGGGGACAGGAACACCGGGGAGCTGTTTTTT. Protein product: CASSLGDRNTGELFF.

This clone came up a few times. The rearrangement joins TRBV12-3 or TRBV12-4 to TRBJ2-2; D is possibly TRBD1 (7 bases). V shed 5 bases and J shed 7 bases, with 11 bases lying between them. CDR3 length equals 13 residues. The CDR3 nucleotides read TGTGCCAGCAGTCCGCAGGGGGGCGGGGAGCTGTTTTTT. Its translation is CASSPQGGGELFF.

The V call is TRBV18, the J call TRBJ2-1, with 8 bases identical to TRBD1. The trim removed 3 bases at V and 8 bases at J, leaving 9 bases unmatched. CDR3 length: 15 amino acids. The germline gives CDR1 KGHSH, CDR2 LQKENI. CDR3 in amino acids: CASSPSRDRPHEQFF. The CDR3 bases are TGTGCCAGCTCACCCTCCCGGGACAGGCCGCATGAGCAGTTCTTC.

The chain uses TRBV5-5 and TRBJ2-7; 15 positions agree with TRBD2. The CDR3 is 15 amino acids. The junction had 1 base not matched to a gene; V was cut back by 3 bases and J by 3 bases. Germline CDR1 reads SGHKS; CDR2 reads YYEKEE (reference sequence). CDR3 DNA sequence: TGTGCCAGCAGCTGGACTAGCGGGAGGGGCTACGAGCAGTACTTC. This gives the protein CASSWTSGRGYEQYF.